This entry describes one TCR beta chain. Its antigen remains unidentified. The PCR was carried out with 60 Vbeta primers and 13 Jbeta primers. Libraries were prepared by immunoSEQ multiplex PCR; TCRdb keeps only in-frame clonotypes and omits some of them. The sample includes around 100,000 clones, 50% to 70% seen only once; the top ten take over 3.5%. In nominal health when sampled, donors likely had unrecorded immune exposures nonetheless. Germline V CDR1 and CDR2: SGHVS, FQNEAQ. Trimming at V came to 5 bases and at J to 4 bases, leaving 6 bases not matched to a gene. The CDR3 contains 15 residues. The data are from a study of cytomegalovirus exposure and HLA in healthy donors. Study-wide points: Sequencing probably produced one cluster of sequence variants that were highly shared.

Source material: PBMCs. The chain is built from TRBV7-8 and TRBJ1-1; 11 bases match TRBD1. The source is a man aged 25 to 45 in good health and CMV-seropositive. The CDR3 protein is CASSPRTGGFTEAFF. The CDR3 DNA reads TGTGCCAGCAGCCCCAGGACAGGGGGCTTCACTGAAGCTTTCTTT. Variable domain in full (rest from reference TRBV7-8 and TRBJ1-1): GAGVSQSPRYKVAKRGQDVALRCDPISGHVSLFWYQQALGQGPEFLTYFQNEAQLDKSGLPSDRFFAERPEGSVSTLKIQRTQQEDSAVYLCASSPRTGGFTEAFFGQGTRLTVV.